A single sample gave rise to the 24 T cell receptor beta chains below, sequenced in a study of blood T cell repertoires in COVID-19. Sequenced by immunoSEQ multiplex PCR; TCRdb stores in-frame clones only, minus some. Among around 290,000 clones, under 90% were seen once, and the ten largest hold about 1.8%. Sequencing was carried out using PBMCs or T cells enriched from blood (not recorded which). These TCRs come from a woman aged 40 to 50 who had recovered from COVID-19.

The chain uses TRBV27 and TRBJ2-3; 10 nucleotides line up with TRBD2. CDR1 and CDR2 (germline): MNHEY, SMNVEV (reference sequence). The CDR3 has 15 amino acids. After removal of 5 bases from V and 1 base from J, the junction contained 3 bases not matched to a gene. The CDR3 protein is CASSRGTSGTDTQYF. CDR3 coding DNA: TGTGCCAGCAGTCGCGGGACTAGCGGCACAGATACGCAGTATTTT.

J is TRBJ2-1 and V is TRBV5-6; D perhaps matches TRBD1 (5 bases). Trimming shortened V by 5 bases and J by 0 bases, and 9 bases separated the two germline ends. Per the germline V gene, CDR1 is SGHDT and CDR2 is YYEEEE. The CDR3 length is 14 residues. This CDR3 reads CASSFDSSYNEQFF. The CDR3 coding sequence is TGTGCCAGCAGTTTCGACAGCTCCTACAATGAGCAGTTCTTC.

This clone was observed a single time. Written as DNA, the CDR3 is TGCGCCAGCAGCCTAACAGGGGGCGATGAAGCTTTCTTT. Its translation is CASSLTGGDEAFF. The chain is built from TRBV5-1 and TRBJ1-1, with 9 bases that match TRBD1. The CDR3 has 13 residues. The V segment lost 4 bases and the J segment 7 bases; nucleotides outside the gene matches: 5. CDR1 and CDR2 (germline): SGHRS, YFSETQ. Full variable domain (missing parts from reference TRBV5-1 and TRBJ1-1): KAGVTQTPRYLIKTRGQQVTLSCSPISGHRSVSWYQQTPGQGLQFLFEYFSETQRNKGNFPGRFSGRQFSNSRSEMNVSTLELGDSALYLCASSLTGGDEAFFGQGTRLTVV.

CDR3 DNA sequence: TGCGCCAGCAGCTTGATCGGGGGGGACACTGAAGCTTTCTTT. The encoded protein is CASSLIGGDTEAFF. The V gene is TRBV5-1, the J gene TRBJ1-1; tentative D call: TRBD1 (5 bases). The CDR3 runs 14 residues. CDR1 and CDR2 (germline): SGHRS, YFSETQ. V lost 1 base to trimming and J lost 3 bases, with 10 bases between them.

V usage is TRBV30 and J usage is TRBJ1-5; 9 bases are a match to TRBD1. Germline values: CDR1 GTSNPN, CDR2 SVGIG (reference sequence). Trimming cost V 3 bases and J 10 bases; bases outside gene matches: 7. CDR3 length: 13 amino acids. CDR3: CAWSGDRVGPQHF. CDR3 DNA sequence: TGTGCCTGGAGCGGGGACAGGGTGGGCCCCCAGCATTTT.

The count of this clone is one. The J gene is TRBJ2-3, the V gene TRBV6-5; TRBD1 might be the D (7 bases). This CDR3 contains 12 residues. Germline V gives CDR1 MNHEY, CDR2 SVGAGI. Trimming removed 10 bases at V and 7 bases at J, with 15 bases between. In nucleotides, the CDR3 is TGTGCCACGCGGGACAGATCTAATACGCAGTATTTT. Translating gives CATRDRSNTQYF.

V and J are TRBV5-1 and TRBJ2-5; 10 bases map to TRBD1. V was clipped by 4 bases and J by 5 bases; unmatched bases: 5. This CDR3 is built from 14 residues. Germline CDR1 and CDR2: SGHRS and YFSETQ. CDR3 DNA: TGCGCCAGCAGCCTGGGACAGGGGATGGAGACCCAGTACTTC. Protein product: CASSLGQGMETQYF.

On this clone itself: Other DNA sequences of this sample code for an identical CDR3. The chain links TRBV18 to TRBJ1-2; 8 positions agree with TRBD1. CDR3 size: 13 residues. Germline assignment: CDR1 KGHSH and CDR2 LQKENI. V was pared by 3 bases and J by 8 bases, with 5 bases of the junction left unmatched. The CDR3: CASSPQGAQGYTF. The CDR3 DNA reads TGTGCCAGCTCACCGCAGGGGGCGCAAGGCTACACCTTC.

J is TRBJ1-1 and V is TRBV7-2; a possible D gene is TRBD1 (6 bases). The germline gives CDR1 SGHTA, CDR2 FQGNSA. CDR3 size: 16 residues. V gave up 4 bases and J gave up 0 bases, with 15 bases separating them. DNA of the CDR3: TGTGCCAGCAGCTCAAGCCCGGGACAAATGAACACTGAAGCTTTCTTT. It specifies CASSSSPGQMNTEAFF. Based on the CDR3 plus reference TRBV7-2 and TRBJ1-1, the full variable domain is GAGVSQSPSNKVTEKGKDVELRCDPISGHTALYWYRQSLGQGLEFLIYFQGNSAPDKSGLPSDRFSAERTGGSVSTLTIQRTQQEDSAVYLCASSSSPGQMNTEAFFGQGTRLTVV.

As DNA, the CDR3 is TGTGCCAGCAGCCAGGGGACTAGCGGGGGGGGATACGAGCAGTACTTC. Translated, it gives CASSQGTSGGGYEQYF. This rearrangement joins TRBV3-1 (or the pseudogene TRBV3-2) to TRBJ2-7; 16 nucleotides match TRBD2. V lost 3 bases, J lost 4 bases, and 3 bases stayed unmatched. The CDR3 extends over 16 amino acids. The germline V gene has CDR1 LGHDT and CDR2 YNNKEL (reference sequence).

The rearrangement uses TRBV12-3 or TRBV12-4 and TRBJ1-2; a possible D gene is TRBD1 (6 bases). CDR3 length: 13 amino acids. V shed 2 bases and J shed 4 bases, with 8 bases lying between them. The CDR3 reads CASSLTRGYGYTF. CDR3 sequence (DNA): TGTGCCAGCAGTTTAACCAGGGGCTATGGCTACACCTTC.

The V and J genes are TRBV27 and TRBJ2-3, with D tentatively TRBD2 (6 bases). Trimming removed 8 bases from V and 5 bases from J, with 17 bases in between. Germline values: CDR1 MNHEY, CDR2 SMNVEV (reference sequence). CDR3 length: 14 amino acids. CDR3 residues: CASRSNLRGDTQYF. The CDR3 region has the DNA TGTGCCAGCCGCAGCAACCTGCGGGGAGATACGCAGTATTTT.

The chain uses TRBV18 and TRBJ2-6; no firm D call. Per germline, CDR1 KGHSH and CDR2 LQKENI. With 6 bases removed from V and 0 bases from J, the gap between germline ends came to 15 bases. The CDR3 runs to 17 residues. CDR3 bases: TGTGCCAGCTCGCCGCAGTCAGTTTTCTCTGGGGCCAACGTCCTGACTTTC. Amino acid sequence: CASSPQSVFSGANVLTF.

Written as DNA, the CDR3 is TGTGCCAGCAGTTTAACTACAGGGAATTCACCCCTCCACTTT. Translated: CASSLTTGNSPLHF. This sequence joins TRBV27 and TRBJ1-6, with D possibly matching TRBD1 (6 bases). In germline, CDR1 is MNHEY, CDR2 SMNVEV (reference sequence). Trimming took off 2 bases at V and 7 bases at J, with 9 bases between the two ends. This CDR3 comprises 14 residues.

This chain links TRBV7-9 with TRBJ1-5; D unresolved. V lost 1 base, J lost 9 bases, and 10 bases lay in between. The germline V gene encodes CDR1 SEHNR and CDR2 FQNEAQ (reference sequence). The CDR3 extends over 13 amino acids. The CDR3 region has the DNA TGTGCCAGCAGCTTAGAAGGAGATGGGCCCCAGCATTTT. It specifies CASSLEGDGPQHF.

CDR3: CASSLGWDTYEQYF. The CDR3 DNA reads as TGCGCCAGCAGCTTGGGGTGGGACACCTACGAGCAGTACTTC. This chain connects TRBV5-1 to TRBJ2-7, with D tentatively TRBD1 (6 bases). V was trimmed by 0 bases and J by 2 bases, leaving 9 bases between them. Germline CDR1 and CDR2: SGHRS and YFSETQ. The CDR3 consists of 14 residues.

This clone showed up just once. The chain carries TRBV18 and TRBJ1-1; maybe TRBD1 (5 bases). The CDR3 totals 15 residues. CDR1 KGHSH and CDR2 LQKENI come from the germline V gene. The V and J ends lost 3 bases and 5 bases respectively, with 16 bases between them. CDR3 loop: CASSPMDTGRTEAFF. CDR3 in DNA: TGTGCCAGCTCACCTATGGACACCGGTCGGACTGAAGCTTTCTTT.

V gene TRBV30 combines with J gene TRBJ1-2; 9 nucleotides agree with TRBD1. Germline-derived CDR1 and CDR2 are GTSNPN and SVGIG (reference sequence). CDR3 length equals 14 residues. V dropped 3 bases and J dropped 3; count of bases not matched to a gene: 5. The CDR3: CAWRPWDRDYGYTF. The CDR3 DNA sequence: TGTGCCTGGAGACCCTGGGACAGGGACTATGGCTACACCTTC. Drawing the rest from reference TRBV30 and TRBJ1-2, the complete variable domain is SQTIHQWPATLVQPVGSPLSLECTVEGTSNPNLYWYRQAAGRGLQLLFYSVGIGQISSEVPQNLSASRPQDRQFILSSKKLLLSDSGFYLCAWRPWDRDYGYTFGSGTRLTVV.

This CDR3 is CASSLDSFGNTIYF. CDR3 nucleotide sequence: TGTGCCAGCAGTTTGGACAGCTTTGGAAACACCATATATTTT. The gene calls are TRBV27 and TRBJ1-3; possibly TRBD1 for D (6 bases). Trimming pared 3 bases from V and 3 bases from J, leaving 9 bases between. Looked up from germline, CDR1 is MNHEY and CDR2 is SMNVEV (reference sequence). This CDR3 comprises 14 residues.

The CDR3 DNA sequence: TGTGCCAGCAGTCGCCTACAACAGGGCTACGAGCAGTACTTC. Its protein product is CASSRLQQGYEQYF. This chain uses TRBV27 with TRBJ2-7; TRBD1 is a possible D gene (6 bases). In germline, CDR1 is MNHEY, CDR2 SMNVEV (reference sequence). This CDR3 region has 14 residues. V dropped 5 bases and J dropped 3 bases, with 14 bases sitting between them.

V gene TRBV6-1 combines with J gene TRBJ1-1; D remains ambiguous. The CDR3 loop spans 17 amino acids. The germline V gene has CDR1 MNHNS and CDR2 SASEGT. V lost 2 bases, J lost 3 bases, and 19 bases lay in between. The CDR3 coding sequence is TGTGCCAGCAGTGAAATCGGGAGGGCGGGGATTCACACTGAAGCTTTCTTT. This gives the protein CASSEIGRAGIHTEAFF.

V and J are TRBV5-5 and TRBJ2-3; the match to TRBD2 covers 7 bases. This CDR3 has 16 residues. CDR1 and CDR2 from the germline V gene are SGHKS and YYEKEE (reference sequence). Germline trimming cut 4 bases from V and 1 base from J; bases unmatched to any gene: 9. CDR3 in amino acids: CASSRGGGPRTDTQYF. As DNA, the CDR3 is TGTGCCAGCAGCCGAGGCGGGGGACCGCGCACAGATACGCAGTATTTT. Combining the CDR3 with reference TRBV5-5 and TRBJ2-3 gives the whole variable domain DAGVTQSPTHLIKTRGQQVTLRCSPISGHKSVSWYQQVLGQGPQFIFQYYEKEERGRGNFPDRFSARQFPNYSSELNVNALLLGDSALYLCASSRGGGPRTDTQYFGPGTRLTVL.

The rearrangement joins TRBV5-1 to TRBJ1-1; no firm D call. The CDR3 totals 13 residues. Germline CDR1 SGHRS, CDR2 YFSETQ. The V end was cut by 0 bases, the J end by 4 bases, with 7 bases between. DNA for the CDR3: TGCGCCAGCAGCTTGGTTAGCCCCACTGAAGCTTTCTTT. It codes for CASSLVSPTEAFF.

The chain combines TRBV30 with TRBJ1-1; the D is unclear. Trimming stripped 4 bases from V and 8 bases from J, with 20 bases between. The CDR3 covers 14 residues. CDR1 is GTSNPN, CDR2 SVGIG, per germline (reference sequence). The CDR3 DNA follows: TGTGCCTGGACCCTGGCAGGTATCTTAAGGGAAGCTTTCTTT. Its translation: CAWTLAGILREAFF.